This T cell receptor (beta chain) was recovered during a study of T cells in Graves' hyperthyroidism and ophthalmopathy. Study-wide context: At initial diagnosis, before any treatment had begun, peripheral blood was obtained.

V lost 6 bases, J lost 2 bases, and 13 bases lay in between. CDR1 is SGHRS and CDR2 is YFSETQ in the germline V gene. The CDR3 totals 14 residues. RNA transcripts provided the source from which TCR beta CDR3 regions were amplified. HTBI primers were used for first-round RT-PCR of the TCR CDR3. Via MiXCR, TCRdb re-called the multiplex PCR reads, giving one row per CDR3 protein. The sample holds 300,000 to 450,000 distinct CDR3 sequences, approximately 18% seen once. This clonotype was recorded at least ten times. The receptor's source is a man aged 18-30 years with Graves' ophthalmopathy. The chain couples TRBV5-1 to TRBJ2-3; D not certain. Sequencing input: blood. The CDR3: CASKVGPSTDTQYF. The CDR3 DNA sequence: TGCGCCAGCAAGGTCGGTCCCTCCACAGATACGCAGTATTTT.